A single T cell receptor (beta chain) is shown here with its context. In TCRdb, the RT-PCR reads were re-called with MiXCR into one record per CDR3 protein. Of approximately 160,000 distinct CDR3 sequences listed, roughly 22% were seen once; the top ten hold roughly a quarter. The data were taken from a study of patients and donors after allogeneic stem cell transplantation. The source is a human donor who was either an allogeneic HSCT recipient or a stem cell or donor lymphocyte infusion donor (not recorded which). It is not recorded whose cells these are; they may come from a transplant donor. What was sequenced was blood, either unsorted or a sorted T cell fraction (not recorded which).

CDR3 loop: CASSFRQGHYTGELFF. CDR3 bases: TGCGCCAGCAGCTTTAGACAGGGCCATTACACCGGGGAGCTGTTTTTT. The chain combines TRBV5-1 with TRBJ2-2, with TRBD1 identical over 7 bases. The CDR3 runs 16 residues. The germline V gene has CDR1 SGHRS and CDR2 YFSETQ. V was pared by 2 bases and J by 3 bases, with 7 bases of the junction left unmatched.